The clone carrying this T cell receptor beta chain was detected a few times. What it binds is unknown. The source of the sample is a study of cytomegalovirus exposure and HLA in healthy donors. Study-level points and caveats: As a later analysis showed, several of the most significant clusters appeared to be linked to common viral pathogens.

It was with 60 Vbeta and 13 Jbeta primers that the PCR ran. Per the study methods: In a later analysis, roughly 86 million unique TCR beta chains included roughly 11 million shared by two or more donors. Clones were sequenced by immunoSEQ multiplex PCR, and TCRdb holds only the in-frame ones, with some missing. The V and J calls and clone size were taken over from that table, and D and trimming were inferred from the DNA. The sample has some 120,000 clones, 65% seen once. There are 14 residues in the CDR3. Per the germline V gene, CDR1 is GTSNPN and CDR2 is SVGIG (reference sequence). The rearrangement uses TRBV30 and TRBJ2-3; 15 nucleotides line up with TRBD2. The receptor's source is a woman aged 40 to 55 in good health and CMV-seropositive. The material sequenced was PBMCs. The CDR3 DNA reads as TGTAAGGGGACTAGCGGGAGGATCGGAGATACGCAGTATTTT. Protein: CKGTSGRIGDTQYF. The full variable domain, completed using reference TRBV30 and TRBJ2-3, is SQTIHQWPATLVQPVGSPLSLECTVEGTSNPNLYWYRQAAGRGLQLLFYSVGIGQISSEVPQNLSASRPQDRQFILSSKKLLLSDSGFYLCKGTSGRIGDTQYFGPGTRLTVL.